The source of this TCR beta chain is a study of control samples from healthy donors and cancer patients. Repertoires were generated with immunoSEQ multiplex PCR, while TCRdb's copy carries only in-frame clones and drops some. Of some 410,000 clones listed, around 90% are singletons. Germline-derived CDR1 and CDR2 are MNHEY and SVGAGI. The CDR3 extends over 14 amino acids. V lost 0 bases to trimming and J lost 3 bases, with 5 bases between them. The genes are TRBV6-5 and TRBJ1-4; D gene uncertain. Sample: PBMCs. This sequence originates from a man aged 40-49 years with head and neck cancer. CDR3 region: CASSYSGPNEKLFF. The CDR3 DNA reads as TGTGCCAGCAGTTACTCAGGGCCTAATGAAAAACTGTTTTTT.